Listed below are T cell receptor beta chains from one sample, sequenced in a study of T-cell memory formation after mild COVID-19. TCRdb processed the 5' RACE reads anew with MiXCR; each CDR3 protein has one entry. Of 250,000 or so distinct CDR3 sequences in the sample, 15% to 20% were seen once. Material: PBMCs or a T cell subset sorted from them (not recorded which). These receptors came from a man between 18 and 29 years old who had mild COVID-19 (a few samples of this study predate the infection). Cell type and time point are not known. Both conserved end residues are part of each CDR3. The D gene is left open where the match is weak. A clone size is listed for some rows: how often the clone was seen (once, few, many), or a class if it is expanded.

>TRBD2|TRBV7-9|few|TRBJ2-7
CASSFRRGGLAGGQSSYEQYF
TGTGCCAGCAGCTTTAGGAGAGGAGGACTAGCGGGGGGCCAGAGCTCCTACGAGCAGTACTTC
>.|TRBV7-2|.|TRBJ2-6
CASGPVGGANVLTF
TGTGCCAGCGGTCCAGTAGGTGGGGCCAACGTCCTGACTTTC
>.|TRBV14|few|TRBJ2-1
CASRQGPSAFYNEQFF
TGTGCCAGCAGACAAGGTCCTAGCGCGTTCTACAATGAGCAGTTCTTC
>.|TRBV7-7|many|TRBJ2-5
CASSLRRGSEETQYF
TGTGCCAGCAGCTTACGCCGGGGGTCCGAAGAGACCCAGTACTTC
>.|TRBV30|.|TRBJ2-5
CAWSIQKETQYF
TGTGCCTGGAGCATCCAGAAAGAGACCCAGTACTTC
>.|TRBV7-2|.|TRBJ1-1
CASSLVLGAEAFF
TGTGCCAGCAGCTTAGTACTGGGAGCTGAAGCTTTCTTT
>.|TRBV7-2|.|TRBJ2-2
CASSPSTRAGELFF
TGTGCCAGCAGCCCTAGTACAAGGGCCGGGGAGCTGTTTTTT
>.|TRBV12-3/TRBV12-4|.|TRBJ1-3
CASSQWDYYSSSGNTIYF
TGTGCCAGCAGTCAATGGGACTACTACTCTAGCTCTGGAAACACCATATATTTT
>TRBD1|TRBV6-6|many|TRBJ2-1
CASSYSRRTGTANNEQFF
TGTGCCAGCAGTTACTCCCGCCGGACAGGAACGGCCAACAATGAGCAGTTCTTC
>.|TRBV7-6|few|TRBJ1-4
CASSLWVSGANEKLFF
TGTGCCAGCAGCTTATGGGTGTCGGGAGCTAATGAAAAACTGTTTTTT
>.|TRBV6-5|.|TRBJ2-7
CASSDRWSSYEQYF
TGTGCCAGCAGTGACAGGTGGAGCTCCTACGAGCAGTACTTC
>.|TRBV4-2|.|TRBJ2-5
CASSQDRRAGETQYF
TGTGCCAGCAGCCAAGATCGCCGGGCCGGGGAGACCCAGTACTTC
>.|TRBV6-5|.|TRBJ2-3
CASSYSRRATDTQYF
TGTGCCAGCAGTTACTCCCGACGGGCCACAGATACGCAGTATTTT
>TRBD1|TRBV5-1|.|TRBJ2-3
CASSPLTGGAWDTQYF
TGCGCCAGCAGCCCCCTTACAGGGGGCGCATGGGATACGCAGTATTTT
>TRBD2|TRBV12-3/TRBV12-4|few|TRBJ2-3
CASSGLAGTDTQYF
TGTGCCAGCAGCGGACTAGCGGGGACAGATACGCAGTATTTT
>TRBD1|TRBV6-6|many|TRBJ1-3
CASSLQGAGNTIYF
TGTGCCAGCAGCCTACAGGGGGCTGGAAACACCATATATTTT
>.|TRBV5-1|few|TRBJ2-2
CASSLESRRTGELFF
TGCGCCAGCAGCTTGGAGTCCAGGAGGACCGGGGAGCTGTTTTTT
>.|TRBV12-3/TRBV12-4|few|TRBJ2-3
CASSPRDSTDTQYF
TGTGCCAGCAGTCCCCGGGACAGCACAGATACGCAGTATTTT
>.|TRBV4-1|many|TRBJ1-1
CASSPREVTEAFF
TGCGCCAGCAGCCCCCGGGAGGTCACTGAAGCTTTCTTT
>.|TRBV6-6|.|TRBJ2-5
CASSQKGGSKTQYF
TGTGCCAGCAGCCAGAAGGGGGGCTCGAAGACCCAGTACTTC
>.|TRBV4-1|few|TRBJ2-7
CASSQGSQGNGFYEQYF
TGCGCCAGCAGCCAAGGGTCGCAGGGGAACGGATTCTACGAGCAGTACTTC
>.|TRBV24-1|.|TRBJ2-1
CATSDSVVNEQFF
TGTGCCACCAGTGATTCAGTGGTCAATGAGCAGTTCTTC
>TRBD1|TRBV3-1|few|TRBJ2-2
CASSPRGHGAGELFF
TGTGCCAGCAGCCCCAGGGGGCATGGCGCCGGGGAGCTGTTTTTT
>TRBD1|TRBV4-1|.|TRBJ1-1
CASSLARGKEAFF
TGCGCCAGCAGCCTGGCCAGGGGGAAAGAAGCTTTCTTT
>TRBD2|TRBV12-3/TRBV12-4|few|TRBJ2-2
CASSFGGGAGELFF
TGTGCCAGCAGTTTCGGCGGGGGGGCCGGGGAGCTGTTTTTT
>.|TRBV7-2|few|TRBJ1-4
CASSRLVGREKLFF
TGTGCCAGCAGCCGCTTAGTAGGTCGAGAAAAACTGTTTTTT
>.|TRBV11-2|.|TRBJ2-7
CASSLASVYEQYF
TGTGCCAGCAGCTTAGCCTCAGTGTACGAGCAGTACTTC
>.|TRBV20-1|few|TRBJ2-7
CSASWQTGEQYF
TGCAGTGCTAGCTGGCAAACCGGCGAGCAGTACTTC
>.|TRBV6-5|few|TRBJ1-2
CASSHGGFQGVAYGYTF
TGTGCCAGCAGCCACGGTGGTTTCCAGGGAGTTGCCTATGGCTACACCTTC
>.|TRBV7-8|few|TRBJ1-2
CASSLAEGGGYGYTF
TGTGCCAGCAGCTTAGCCGAAGGGGGGGGGTATGGCTACACCTTC
>.|TRBV7-8|.|TRBJ1-3
CASSLPSRGNTIYF
TGTGCCAGCAGCTTACCGTCCCGTGGAAACACCATATATTTT
>.|TRBV11-2|.|TRBJ1-1
CASSRPEGIGWTEALF
TGTGCCAGCAGCCGCCCCGAGGGCATTGGTTGGACTGAAGCTTTATTT
>.|TRBV6-6|.|TRBJ1-4
CASSYGGGNEKLFF
TGTGCCAGCAGTTACGGAGGGGGTAATGAAAAACTGTTTTTT
>.|TRBV19|few|TRBJ2-5
CASSMGVTGTLQETQYF
TGTGCCAGTAGTATGGGGGTCACAGGAACCCTCCAAGAGACCCAGTACTTC
>.|TRBV9|.|TRBJ2-5
CASSAMGVEGETQYF
TGTGCCAGCAGCGCGATGGGGGTGGAGGGAGAGACCCAGTACTTC
>.|TRBV12-3/TRBV12-4|.|TRBJ1-1
CASSFGEVNTEAFF
TGTGCCAGCAGTTTCGGTGAGGTGAACACTGAAGCTTTCTTT
>.|TRBV5-1|few|TRBJ2-1
CASSLRLSEYNEQFF
TGCGCCAGCAGCTTGCGTTTGTCGGAGTACAATGAGCAGTTCTTC
>TRBD2|TRBV30|.|TRBJ2-2
CACWGGDTGELFF
TGTGCCTGCTGGGGGGGGGACACCGGGGAGCTGTTTTTT
>.|TRBV12-3/TRBV12-4|few|TRBJ2-3
CASSPDADTQYF
TGTGCCAGCAGCCCGGACGCAGATACGCAGTATTTT
>.|TRBV4-3|.|TRBJ2-1
CASSQDRSIIYNEQFF
TGCGCCAGCAGCCAAGATCGGTCGATTATCTACAATGAGCAGTTCTTC
>.|TRBV19|.|TRBJ2-6
CASLDTSSGANVLTF
TGTGCCAGTTTGGACACCAGCTCTGGGGCCAACGTCCTGACTTTC
>TRBD2|TRBV2|few|TRBJ2-7
CASKGLAGDAYEQYF
TGTGCCAGCAAGGGACTAGCGGGGGACGCCTACGAGCAGTACTTC
>.|TRBV5-1|few|TRBJ2-2
CASSLDISGELFF
TGCGCCAGCAGCTTGGACATTTCCGGGGAGCTGTTTTTT
>.|TRBV7-9|.|TRBJ2-4
CASSSTDPAKNIQYF
TGTGCCAGCAGCTCTACGGACCCAGCCAAAAACATTCAGTACTTC
>TRBD1|TRBV7-8|once|TRBJ2-5
CASSLVQGAGETQYF
TGTGCCAGCAGCTTAGTACAGGGGGCTGGAGAGACCCAGTACTTC
>TRBD2|TRBV4-3|.|TRBJ2-5
CASSQAGTREETQYF
TGCGCCAGCAGCCAAGCCGGGACTAGGGAAGAGACCCAGTACTTC